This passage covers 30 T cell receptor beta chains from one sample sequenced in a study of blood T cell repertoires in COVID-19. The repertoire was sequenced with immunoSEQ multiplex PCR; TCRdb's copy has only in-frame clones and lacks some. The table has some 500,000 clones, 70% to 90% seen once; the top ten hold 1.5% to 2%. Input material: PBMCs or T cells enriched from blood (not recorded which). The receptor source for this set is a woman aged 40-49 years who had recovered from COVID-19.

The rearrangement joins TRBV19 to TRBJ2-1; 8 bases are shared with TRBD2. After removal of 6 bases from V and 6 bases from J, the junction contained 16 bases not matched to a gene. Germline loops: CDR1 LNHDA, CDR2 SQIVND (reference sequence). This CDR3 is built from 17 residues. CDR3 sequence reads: CASRGAVAGRRSNEQFF. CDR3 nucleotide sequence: TGTGCCAGTAGAGGGGCGGTAGCGGGAAGGAGGTCCAATGAGCAGTTCTTC. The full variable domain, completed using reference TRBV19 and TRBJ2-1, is DGGITQSPKYLFRKEGQNVTLSCEQNLNHDAMYWYRQDPGQGLRLIYYSQIVNDFQKGDIAEGYSVSREKKESFPLTVTSAQKNPTAFYLCASRGAVAGRRSNEQFFGPGTRLTVL.

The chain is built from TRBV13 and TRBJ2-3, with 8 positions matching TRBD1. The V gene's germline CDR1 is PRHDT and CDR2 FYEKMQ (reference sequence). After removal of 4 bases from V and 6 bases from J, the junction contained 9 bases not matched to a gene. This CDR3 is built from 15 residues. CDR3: CASSSPDRVEDTQYF. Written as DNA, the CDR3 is TGTGCCAGCAGCTCCCCGGACAGGGTAGAGGATACGCAGTATTTT.

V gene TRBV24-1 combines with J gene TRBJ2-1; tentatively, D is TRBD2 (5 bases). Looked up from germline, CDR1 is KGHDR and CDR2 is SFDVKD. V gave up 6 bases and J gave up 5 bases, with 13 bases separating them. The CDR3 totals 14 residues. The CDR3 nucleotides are TGTGCCACCAGTCGGGAAGGGCCCCACAATGAGCAGTTCTTC. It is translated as CATSREGPHNEQFF.

This CDR3 reads CASSLGGEHYEQYF. The CDR3 coding sequence is TGTGCCAGCAGCTTAGGGGGGGAACACTACGAGCAGTACTTC. This chain joins TRBV7-2 and TRBJ2-7, with D possibly matching TRBD2 (6 bases). Trimming shortened V by 1 base and J by 3 bases, and 10 bases separated the two germline ends. CDR3 size: 14 residues. Germline V gene sequence: CDR1 SGHTA, CDR2 FQGNSA.

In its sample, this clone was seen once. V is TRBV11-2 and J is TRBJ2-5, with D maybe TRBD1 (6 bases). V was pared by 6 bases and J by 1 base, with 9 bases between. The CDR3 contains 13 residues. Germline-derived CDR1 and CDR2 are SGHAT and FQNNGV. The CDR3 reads CASSQGSQETQYF. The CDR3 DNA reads TGTGCCAGCAGTCAGGGGTCCCAAGAGACCCAGTACTTC.

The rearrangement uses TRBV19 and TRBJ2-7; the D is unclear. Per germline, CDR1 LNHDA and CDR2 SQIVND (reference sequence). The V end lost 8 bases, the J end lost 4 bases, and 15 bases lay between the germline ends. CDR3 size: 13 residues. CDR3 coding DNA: TGTGCCAGTGCTACCGGGTCGAGTTACGAGCAGTACTTC. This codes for CASATGSSYEQYF. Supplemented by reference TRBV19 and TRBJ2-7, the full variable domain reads DGGITQSPKYLFRKEGQNVTLSCEQNLNHDAMYWYRQDPGQGLRLIYYSQIVNDFQKGDIAEGYSVSREKKESFPLTVTSAQKNPTAFYLCASATGSSYEQYFGPGTRLTVT.

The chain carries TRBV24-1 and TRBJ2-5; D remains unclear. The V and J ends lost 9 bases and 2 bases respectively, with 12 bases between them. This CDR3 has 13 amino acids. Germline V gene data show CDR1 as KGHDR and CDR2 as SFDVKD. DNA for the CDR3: TGTGCCACCCAACATCCAGAACAAGAGACCCAGTACTTC. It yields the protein CATQHPEQETQYF.

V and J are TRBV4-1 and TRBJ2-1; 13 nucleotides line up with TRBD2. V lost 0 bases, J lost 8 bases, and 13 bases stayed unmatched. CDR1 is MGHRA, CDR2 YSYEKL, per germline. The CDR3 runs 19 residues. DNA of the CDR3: TGCGCCAGCAGCCAAGATCAGGTTGTACTAGCGGGAGGGCCCTATGAGCAGTTCTTC. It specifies CASSQDQVVLAGGPYEQFF.

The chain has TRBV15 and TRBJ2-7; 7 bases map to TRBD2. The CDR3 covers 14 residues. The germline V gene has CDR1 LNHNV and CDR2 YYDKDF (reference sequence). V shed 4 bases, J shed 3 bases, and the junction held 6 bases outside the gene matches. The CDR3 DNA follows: TGTGCCACCAGCATACGGGAGGCAGGCTACGAGCAGTACTTC. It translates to CATSIREAGYEQYF.

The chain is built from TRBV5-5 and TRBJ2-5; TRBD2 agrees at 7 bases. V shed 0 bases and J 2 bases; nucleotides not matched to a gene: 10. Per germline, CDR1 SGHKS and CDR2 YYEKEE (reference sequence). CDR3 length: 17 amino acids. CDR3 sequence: CASSLVGGRAPQETQYF. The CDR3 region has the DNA TGTGCCAGCAGCTTGGTGGGTGGGAGGGCCCCACAAGAGACCCAGTACTTC.

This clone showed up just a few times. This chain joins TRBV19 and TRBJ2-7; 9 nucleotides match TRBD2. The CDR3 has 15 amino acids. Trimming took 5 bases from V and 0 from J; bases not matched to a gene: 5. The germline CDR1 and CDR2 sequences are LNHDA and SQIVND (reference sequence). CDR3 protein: CASSRTSELSYEQYF. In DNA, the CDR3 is TGTGCCAGTAGTCGGACTAGCGAGCTCTCCTACGAGCAGTACTTC.

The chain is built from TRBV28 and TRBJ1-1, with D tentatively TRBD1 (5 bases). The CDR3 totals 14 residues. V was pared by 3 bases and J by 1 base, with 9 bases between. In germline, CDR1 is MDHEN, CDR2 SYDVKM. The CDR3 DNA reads TGTGCCAGCAGTTTTCGACAGACGAACACTGAAGCTTTCTTT. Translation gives CASSFRQTNTEAFF.

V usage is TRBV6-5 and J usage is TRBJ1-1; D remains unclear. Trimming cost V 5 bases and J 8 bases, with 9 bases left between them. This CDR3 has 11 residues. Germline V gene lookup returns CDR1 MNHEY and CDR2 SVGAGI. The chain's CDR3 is CASSNRWEAFF. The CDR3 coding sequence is TGTGCCAGCAGTAACAGATGGGAAGCTTTCTTT.

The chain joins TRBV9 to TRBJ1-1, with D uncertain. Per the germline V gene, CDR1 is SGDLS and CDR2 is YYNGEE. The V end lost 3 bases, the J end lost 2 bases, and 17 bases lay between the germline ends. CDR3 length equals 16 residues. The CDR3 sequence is CASSARSGGGNTEAFF. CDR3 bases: TGTGCCAGCAGCGCTCGTTCCGGAGGCGGAAACACTGAAGCTTTCTTT. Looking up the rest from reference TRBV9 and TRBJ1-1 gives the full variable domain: DSGVTQTPKHLITATGQRVTLRCSPRSGDLSVYWYQQSLDQGLQFLIQYYNGEERAKGNILERFSAQQFPDLHSELNLSSLELGDSALYFCASSARSGGGNTEAFFGQGTRLTVV.

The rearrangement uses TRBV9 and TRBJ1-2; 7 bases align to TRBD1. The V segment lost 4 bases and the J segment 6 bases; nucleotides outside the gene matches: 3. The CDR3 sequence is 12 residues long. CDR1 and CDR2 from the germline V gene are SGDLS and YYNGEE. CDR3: CASSPDRDGYTF. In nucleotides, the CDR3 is TGTGCCAGCAGCCCTGACAGGGATGGCTACACCTTC. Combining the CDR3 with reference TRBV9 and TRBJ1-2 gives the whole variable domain DSGVTQTPKHLITATGQRVTLRCSPRSGDLSVYWYQQSLDQGLQFLIQYYNGEERAKGNILERFSAQQFPDLHSELNLSSLELGDSALYFCASSPDRDGYTFGSGTRLTVV.

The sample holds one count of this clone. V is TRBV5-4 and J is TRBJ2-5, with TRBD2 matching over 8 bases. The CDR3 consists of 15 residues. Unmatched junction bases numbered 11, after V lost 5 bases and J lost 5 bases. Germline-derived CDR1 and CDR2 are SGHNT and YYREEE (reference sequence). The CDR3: CASSASAGGLETQYF. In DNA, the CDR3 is TGTGCCAGCAGTGCCTCGGCGGGAGGATTGGAGACCCAGTACTTC.

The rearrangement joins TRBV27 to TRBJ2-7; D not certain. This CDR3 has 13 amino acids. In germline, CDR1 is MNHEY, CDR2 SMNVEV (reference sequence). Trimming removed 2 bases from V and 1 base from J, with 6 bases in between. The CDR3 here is CASSLARSYEQYF. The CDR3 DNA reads TGTGCCAGCAGTTTAGCCAGATCCTACGAGCAGTACTTC.

CDR3 sequence: CASSLGEGITGELFF. The CDR3 nucleotides are TGTGCCAGCAGCCTGGGAGAAGGGATCACCGGGGAGCTGTTTTTT. The chain uses TRBV9 and TRBJ2-2; D perhaps matches TRBD2 (5 bases). V was trimmed by 4 bases and J by 4 bases, leaving 14 bases between them. The germline V gene has CDR1 SGDLS and CDR2 YYNGEE. This CDR3 contains 15 residues.

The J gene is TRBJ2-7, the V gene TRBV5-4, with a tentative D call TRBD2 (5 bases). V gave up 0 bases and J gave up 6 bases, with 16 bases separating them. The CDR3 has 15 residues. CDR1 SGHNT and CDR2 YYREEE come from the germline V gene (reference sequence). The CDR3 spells CASSLDFEGSGEQYF. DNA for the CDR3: TGTGCCAGCAGCTTGGATTTTGAGGGTTCGGGCGAGCAGTACTTC.

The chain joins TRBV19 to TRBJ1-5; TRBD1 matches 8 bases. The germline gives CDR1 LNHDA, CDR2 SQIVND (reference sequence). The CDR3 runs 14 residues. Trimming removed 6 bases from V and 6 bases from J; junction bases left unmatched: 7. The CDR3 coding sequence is TGTGCCAGTAGGCTAGGACAGGGCGGTCAGCCCCAGCATTTT. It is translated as CASRLGQGGQPQHF.

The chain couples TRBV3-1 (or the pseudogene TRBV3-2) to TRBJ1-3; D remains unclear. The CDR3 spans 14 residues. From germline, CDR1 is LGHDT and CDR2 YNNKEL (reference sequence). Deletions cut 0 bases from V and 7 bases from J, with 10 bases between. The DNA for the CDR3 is TGTGCCAGCAGCCAAGAAGCGAGTTGGAACACCATATATTTT. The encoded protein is CASSQEASWNTIYF.

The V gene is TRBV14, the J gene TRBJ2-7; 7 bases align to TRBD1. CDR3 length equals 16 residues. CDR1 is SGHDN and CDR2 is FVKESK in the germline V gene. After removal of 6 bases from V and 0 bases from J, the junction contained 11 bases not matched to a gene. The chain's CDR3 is CASSHWDSQSSYEQYF. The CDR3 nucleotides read TGTGCCAGCAGTCACTGGGACAGCCAAAGCTCCTACGAGCAGTACTTC.

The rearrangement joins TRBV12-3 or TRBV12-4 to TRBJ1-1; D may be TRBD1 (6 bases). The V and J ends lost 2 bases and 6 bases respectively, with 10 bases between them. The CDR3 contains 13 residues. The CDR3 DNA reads TGTGCCAGCAGTTTAACAGGGTCCGCTGAAGCTTTCTTT. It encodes CASSLTGSAEAFF.

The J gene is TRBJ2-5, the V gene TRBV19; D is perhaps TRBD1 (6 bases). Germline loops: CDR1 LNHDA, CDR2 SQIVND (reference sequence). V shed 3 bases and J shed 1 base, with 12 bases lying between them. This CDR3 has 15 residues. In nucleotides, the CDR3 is TGTGCCAGTAGTATCGGAAGGACAGCCCAAGAGACCCAGTACTTC. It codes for CASSIGRTAQETQYF.

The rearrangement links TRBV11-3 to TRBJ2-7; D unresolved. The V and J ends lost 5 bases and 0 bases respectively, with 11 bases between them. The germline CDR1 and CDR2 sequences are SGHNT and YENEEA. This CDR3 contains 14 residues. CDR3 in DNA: TGTGCCAGCAGCCCGGGTCAAAGCTCCTACGAGCAGTACTTC. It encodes CASSPGQSSYEQYF.

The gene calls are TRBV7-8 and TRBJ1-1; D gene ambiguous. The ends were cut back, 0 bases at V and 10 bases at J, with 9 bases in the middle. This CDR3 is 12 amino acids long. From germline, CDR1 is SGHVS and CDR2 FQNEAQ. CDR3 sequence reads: CASSLARQVAFF. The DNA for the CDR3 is TGTGCCAGCAGCTTAGCCCGCCAGGTAGCTTTCTTT.

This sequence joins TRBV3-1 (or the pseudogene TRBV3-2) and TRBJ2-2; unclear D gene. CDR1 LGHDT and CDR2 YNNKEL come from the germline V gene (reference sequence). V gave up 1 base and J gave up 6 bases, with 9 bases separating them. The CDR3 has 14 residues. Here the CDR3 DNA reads TGTGCCAGCAGCCAAGTGCCGGCGGCCGGGGAGCTGTTTTTT. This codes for CASSQVPAAGELFF.

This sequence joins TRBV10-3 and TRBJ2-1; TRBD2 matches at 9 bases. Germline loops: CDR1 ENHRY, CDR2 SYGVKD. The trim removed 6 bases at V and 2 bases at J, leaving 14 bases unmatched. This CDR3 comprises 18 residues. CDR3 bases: TGTGCCATCAGGGGCGGCGTAGGCGGGAGGGTGGCCTACAATGAGCAGTTCTTC. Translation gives CAIRGGVGGRVAYNEQFF.

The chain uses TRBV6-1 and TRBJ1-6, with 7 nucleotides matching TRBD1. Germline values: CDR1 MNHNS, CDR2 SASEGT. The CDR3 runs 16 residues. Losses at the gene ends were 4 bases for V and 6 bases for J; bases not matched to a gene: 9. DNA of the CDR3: TGTGCCAGCAGTGTCAGGACAGGTGCGGGTAATTCACCCCTCCACTTT. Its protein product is CASSVRTGAGNSPLHF.

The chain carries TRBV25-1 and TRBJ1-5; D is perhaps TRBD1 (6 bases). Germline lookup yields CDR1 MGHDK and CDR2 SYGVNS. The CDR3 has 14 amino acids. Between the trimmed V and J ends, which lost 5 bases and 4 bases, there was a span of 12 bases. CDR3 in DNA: TGTGCCAGCAGTACAACAGGGAGTAATCAGCCCCAGCATTTT. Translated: CASSTTGSNQPQHF.